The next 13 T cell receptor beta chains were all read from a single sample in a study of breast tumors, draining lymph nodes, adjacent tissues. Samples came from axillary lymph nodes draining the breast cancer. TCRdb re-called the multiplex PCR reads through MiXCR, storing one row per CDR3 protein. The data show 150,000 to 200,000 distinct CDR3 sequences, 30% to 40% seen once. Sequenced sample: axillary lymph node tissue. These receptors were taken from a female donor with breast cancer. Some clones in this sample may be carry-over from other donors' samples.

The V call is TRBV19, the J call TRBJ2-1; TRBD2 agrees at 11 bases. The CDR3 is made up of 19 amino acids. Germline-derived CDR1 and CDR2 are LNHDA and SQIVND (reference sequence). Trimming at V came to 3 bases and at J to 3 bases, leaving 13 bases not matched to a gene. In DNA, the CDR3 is TGTGCCAGTAGTATTGTACTAGCGGGAGCAATTTGTTTCTACAATGAGCAGTTCTTC. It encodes CASSIVLAGAICFYNEQFF.

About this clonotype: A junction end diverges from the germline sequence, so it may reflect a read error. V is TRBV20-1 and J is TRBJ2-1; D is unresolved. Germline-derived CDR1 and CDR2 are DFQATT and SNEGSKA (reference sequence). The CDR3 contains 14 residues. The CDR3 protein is CSAVGSGSYDEQFF. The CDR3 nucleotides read TGCAGTGCTGTTGGGTCCGGCTCCTACGATGAGCAGTTCTTC.

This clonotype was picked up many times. As DNA, the CDR3 is TGTGCCAGCAGCTTGGAGCCCCAAGAGACCCAGTACTTC. Translation: CASSLEPQETQYF. The chain is built from TRBV5-6 and TRBJ2-5; unclear D gene. This CDR3 is built from 13 residues. Germline V gene sequence: CDR1 SGHDT, CDR2 YYEEEE. Trimming cost V 0 bases and J 1 base, with 4 bases left between them.

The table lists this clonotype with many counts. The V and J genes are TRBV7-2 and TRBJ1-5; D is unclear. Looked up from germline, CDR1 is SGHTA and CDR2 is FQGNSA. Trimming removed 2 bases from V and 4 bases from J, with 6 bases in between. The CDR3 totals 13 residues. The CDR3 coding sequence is TGTGCCAGCAGCTTACGGGTAAATCAGCCCCAGCATTTT. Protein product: CASSLRVNQPQHF.

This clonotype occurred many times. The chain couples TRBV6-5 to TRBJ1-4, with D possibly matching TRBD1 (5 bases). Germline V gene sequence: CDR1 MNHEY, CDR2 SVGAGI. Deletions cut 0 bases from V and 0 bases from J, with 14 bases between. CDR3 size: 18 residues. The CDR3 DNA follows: TGTGCCAGCAGTTACTCGAGTGGGGGGTTCACAACTAATGAAAAACTGTTTTTT. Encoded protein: CASSYSSGGFTTNEKLFF.

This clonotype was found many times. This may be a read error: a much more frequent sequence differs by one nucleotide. The CDR3 loop is CASSLGPRSYGYTF. The CDR3 DNA is TGTGCCAGCAGCTTAGGTCCGAGGAGCTATGGCTACACCTTC. The chain couples TRBV11-2 to TRBJ1-2; D is uncertain. The germline gives CDR1 SGHAT, CDR2 FQNNGV. The CDR3 spans 14 residues. The V and J ends lost 1 base and 4 bases respectively, with 10 bases between them.

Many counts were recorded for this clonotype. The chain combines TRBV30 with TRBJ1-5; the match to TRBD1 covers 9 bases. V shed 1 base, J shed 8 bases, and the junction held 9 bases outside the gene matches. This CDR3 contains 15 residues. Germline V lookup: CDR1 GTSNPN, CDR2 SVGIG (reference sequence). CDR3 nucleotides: TGTGCCTGGAGTGGCACTCACAGGGGGCGCGAGCCCCAGCATTTT. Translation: CAWSGTHRGREPQHF.

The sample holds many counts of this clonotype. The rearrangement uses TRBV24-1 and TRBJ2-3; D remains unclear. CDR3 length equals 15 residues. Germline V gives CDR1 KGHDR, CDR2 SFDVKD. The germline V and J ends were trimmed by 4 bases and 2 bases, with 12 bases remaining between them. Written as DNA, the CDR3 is TGTGCCACCAGTGACCTGACGGCGTCCACAGATACGCAGTATTTT. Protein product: CATSDLTASTDTQYF.

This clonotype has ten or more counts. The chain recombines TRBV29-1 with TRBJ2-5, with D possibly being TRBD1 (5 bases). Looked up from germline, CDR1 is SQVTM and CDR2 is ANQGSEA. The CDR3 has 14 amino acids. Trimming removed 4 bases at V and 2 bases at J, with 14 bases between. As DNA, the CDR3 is TGCAGCGTTGGGCAACTTACAGGACAAGAGACCCAGTACTTC. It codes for CSVGQLTGQETQYF.

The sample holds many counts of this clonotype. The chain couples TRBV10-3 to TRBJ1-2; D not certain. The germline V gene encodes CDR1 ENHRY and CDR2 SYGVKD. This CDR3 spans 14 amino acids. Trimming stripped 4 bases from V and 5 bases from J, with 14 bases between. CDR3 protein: CAISAVLTSYGYTF. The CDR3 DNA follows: TGTGCCATCAGTGCGGTGTTGACATCATATGGCTACACCTTC.

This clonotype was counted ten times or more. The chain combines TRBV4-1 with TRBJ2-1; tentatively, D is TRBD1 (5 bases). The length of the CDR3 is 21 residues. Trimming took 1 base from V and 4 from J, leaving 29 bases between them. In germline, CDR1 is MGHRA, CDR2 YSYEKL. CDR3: CASSQVALRQGVPSRYNEQFF. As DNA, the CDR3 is TGCGCCAGCAGCCAAGTCGCTTTGCGACAAGGGGTTCCCTCACGATACAATGAGCAGTTCTTC.

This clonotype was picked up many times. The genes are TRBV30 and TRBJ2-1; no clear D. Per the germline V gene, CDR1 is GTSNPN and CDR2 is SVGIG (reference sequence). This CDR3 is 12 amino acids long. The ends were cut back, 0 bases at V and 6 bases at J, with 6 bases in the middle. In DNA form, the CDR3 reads TGTGCCTGGAGTGTACTCGGCAATGAGCAGTTCTTC. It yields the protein CAWSVLGNEQFF.

The CDR3 DNA reads as TGTGCCAGCAGCCTACAGGGGCCGAATTCACCCCTCCACTTT. Residues: CASSLQGPNSPLHF. This chain uses TRBV7-8 with TRBJ1-6; 7 bases fit TRBD1. The V gene's germline CDR1 is SGHVS and CDR2 FQNEAQ. Trimming removed 5 bases from V and 7 bases from J; junction bases left unmatched: 5. This CDR3 is 14 amino acids long.